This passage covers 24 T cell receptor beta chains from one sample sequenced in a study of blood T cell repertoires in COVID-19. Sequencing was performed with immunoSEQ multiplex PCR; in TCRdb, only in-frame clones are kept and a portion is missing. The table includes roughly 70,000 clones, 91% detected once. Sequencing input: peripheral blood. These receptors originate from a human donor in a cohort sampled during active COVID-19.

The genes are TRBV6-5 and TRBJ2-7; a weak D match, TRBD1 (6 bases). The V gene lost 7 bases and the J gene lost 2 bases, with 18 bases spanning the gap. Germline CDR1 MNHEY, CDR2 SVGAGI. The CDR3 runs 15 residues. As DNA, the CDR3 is TGTGCCAGCAACCTATTAAGGACAGCTGCCTACGAGCAGTACTTC. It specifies CASNLLRTAAYEQYF.

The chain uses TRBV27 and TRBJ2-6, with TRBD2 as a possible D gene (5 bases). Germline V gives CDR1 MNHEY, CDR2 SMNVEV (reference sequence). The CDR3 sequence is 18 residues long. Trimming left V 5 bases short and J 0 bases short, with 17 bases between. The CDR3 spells CASSPSTGISSGANVLTF. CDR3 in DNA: TGTGCCAGCAGTCCAAGCACCGGGATCTCCTCTGGGGCCAACGTCCTGACTTTC.

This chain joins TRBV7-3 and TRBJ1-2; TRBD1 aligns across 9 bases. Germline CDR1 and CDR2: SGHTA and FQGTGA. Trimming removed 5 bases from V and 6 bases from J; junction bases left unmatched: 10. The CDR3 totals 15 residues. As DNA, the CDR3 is TGTGCCAGCAGCCTCGGGACAGGGTATGATAATGGCTACACCTTC. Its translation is CASSLGTGYDNGYTF.

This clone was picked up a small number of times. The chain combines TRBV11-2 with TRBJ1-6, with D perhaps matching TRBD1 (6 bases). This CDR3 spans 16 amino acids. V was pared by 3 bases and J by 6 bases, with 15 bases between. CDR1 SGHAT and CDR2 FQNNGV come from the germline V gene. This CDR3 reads CASSLEGQNPNSPLHF. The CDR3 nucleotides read TGTGCCAGCAGCTTGGAAGGACAGAACCCTAATTCACCCCTCCACTTT.

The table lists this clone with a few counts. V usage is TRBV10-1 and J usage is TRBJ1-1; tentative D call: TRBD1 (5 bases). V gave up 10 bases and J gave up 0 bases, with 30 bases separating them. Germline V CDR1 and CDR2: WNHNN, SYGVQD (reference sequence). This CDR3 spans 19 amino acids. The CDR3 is CATFVWSPGTRRVNTEAFF. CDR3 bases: TGCGCCACCTTCGTATGGTCACCCGGGACTAGACGAGTGAACACTGAAGCTTTCTTT.

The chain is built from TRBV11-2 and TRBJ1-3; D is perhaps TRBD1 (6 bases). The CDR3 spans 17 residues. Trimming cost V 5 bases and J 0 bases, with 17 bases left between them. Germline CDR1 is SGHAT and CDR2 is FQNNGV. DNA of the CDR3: TGTGCCAGCAGCGAAATCAGGGGCCCGATCTCTGGAAACACCATATATTTT. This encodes CASSEIRGPISGNTIYF. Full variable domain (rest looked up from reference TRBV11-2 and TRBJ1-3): EAGVAQSPRYKIIEKRQSVAFWCNPISGHATLYWYQQILGQGPKLLIQFQNNGVVDDSQLPKDRFSAERLKGVDSTLKIQPAKLEDSAVYLCASSEIRGPISGNTIYFGEGSWLTVV.

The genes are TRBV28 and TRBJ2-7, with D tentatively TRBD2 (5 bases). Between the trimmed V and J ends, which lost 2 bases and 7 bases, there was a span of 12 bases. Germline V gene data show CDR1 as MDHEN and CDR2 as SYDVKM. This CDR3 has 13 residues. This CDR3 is CASSLDFSGEQYF. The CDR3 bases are TGTGCCAGCAGTTTAGATTTTTCGGGGGAGCAGTACTTC.

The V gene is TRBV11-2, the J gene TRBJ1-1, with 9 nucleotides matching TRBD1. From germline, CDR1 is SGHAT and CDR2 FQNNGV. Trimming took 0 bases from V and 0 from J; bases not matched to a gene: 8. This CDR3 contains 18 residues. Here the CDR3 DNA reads TGTGCCAGCAGCTTAGAACGATGGGGACAGGGACTGAACACTGAAGCTTTCTTT. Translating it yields CASSLERWGQGLNTEAFF.

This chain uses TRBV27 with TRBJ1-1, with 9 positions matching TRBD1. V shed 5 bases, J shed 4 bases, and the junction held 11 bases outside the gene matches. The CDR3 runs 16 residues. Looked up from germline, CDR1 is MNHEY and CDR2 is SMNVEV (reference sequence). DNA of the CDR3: TGTGCCAGCAGTATACCGGGACAGGGTCTAGGCACTGAAGCTTTCTTT. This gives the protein CASSIPGQGLGTEAFF.

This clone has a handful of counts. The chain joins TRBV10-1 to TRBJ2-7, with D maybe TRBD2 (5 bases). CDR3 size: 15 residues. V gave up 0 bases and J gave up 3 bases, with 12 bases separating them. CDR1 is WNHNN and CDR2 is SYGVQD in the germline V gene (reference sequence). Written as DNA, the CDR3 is TGCGCCAGCAGTGAGTCATCGGGGTACGGCTACGAGCAGTACTTC. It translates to CASSESSGYGYEQYF.

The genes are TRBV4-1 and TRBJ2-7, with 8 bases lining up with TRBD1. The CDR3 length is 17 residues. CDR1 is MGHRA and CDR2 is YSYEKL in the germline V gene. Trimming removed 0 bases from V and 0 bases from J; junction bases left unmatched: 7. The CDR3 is CASSQDLGGQASYEQYF. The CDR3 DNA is TGCGCCAGCAGCCAAGATCTGGGGGGACAGGCCTCCTACGAGCAGTACTTC.

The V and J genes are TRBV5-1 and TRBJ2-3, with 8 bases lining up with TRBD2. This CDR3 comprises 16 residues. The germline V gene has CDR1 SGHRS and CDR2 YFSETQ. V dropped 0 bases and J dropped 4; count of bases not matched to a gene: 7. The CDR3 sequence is CASSLEIRGGPDTQYF. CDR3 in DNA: TGCGCCAGCAGCTTGGAAATTCGGGGGGGCCCAGATACGCAGTATTTT.

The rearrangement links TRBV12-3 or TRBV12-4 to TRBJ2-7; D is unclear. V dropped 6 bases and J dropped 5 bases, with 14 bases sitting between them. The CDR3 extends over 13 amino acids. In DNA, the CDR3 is TGTGCCAGCAGCTTCGGGTCCCGGAACGAGCAGTACTTC. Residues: CASSFGSRNEQYF.

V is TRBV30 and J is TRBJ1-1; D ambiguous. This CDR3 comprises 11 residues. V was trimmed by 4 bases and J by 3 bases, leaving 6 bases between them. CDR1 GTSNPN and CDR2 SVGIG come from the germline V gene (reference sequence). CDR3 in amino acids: CAWMSYTEAFF. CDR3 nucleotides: TGTGCCTGGATGTCTTACACTGAAGCTTTCTTT. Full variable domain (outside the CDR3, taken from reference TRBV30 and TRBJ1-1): SQTIHQWPATLVQPVGSPLSLECTVEGTSNPNLYWYRQAAGRGLQLLFYSVGIGQISSEVPQNLSASRPQDRQFILSSKKLLLSDSGFYLCAWMSYTEAFFGQGTRLTVV.

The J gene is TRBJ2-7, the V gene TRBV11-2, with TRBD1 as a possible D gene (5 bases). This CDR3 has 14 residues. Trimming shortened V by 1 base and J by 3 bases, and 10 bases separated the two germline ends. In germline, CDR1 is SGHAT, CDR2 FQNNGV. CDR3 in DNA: TGTGCCAGCAGCTTAGGCCGAGACAGCTACGAGCAGTACTTC. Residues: CASSLGRDSYEQYF.

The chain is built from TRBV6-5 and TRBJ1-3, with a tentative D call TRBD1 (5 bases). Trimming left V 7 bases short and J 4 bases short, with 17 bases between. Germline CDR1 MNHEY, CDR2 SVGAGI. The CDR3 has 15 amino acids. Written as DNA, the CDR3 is TGTGCCAGCAAGGAAGGCCGGGGGTCAGGAAACACCATATATTTT. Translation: CASKEGRGSGNTIYF.

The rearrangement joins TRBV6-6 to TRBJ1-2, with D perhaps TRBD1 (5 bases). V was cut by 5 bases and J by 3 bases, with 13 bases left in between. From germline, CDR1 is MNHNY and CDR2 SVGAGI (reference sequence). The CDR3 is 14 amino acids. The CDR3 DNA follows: TGTGCCAGCAGTGATCAGGGTGGGCACTATGGCTACACCTTC. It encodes CASSDQGGHYGYTF.

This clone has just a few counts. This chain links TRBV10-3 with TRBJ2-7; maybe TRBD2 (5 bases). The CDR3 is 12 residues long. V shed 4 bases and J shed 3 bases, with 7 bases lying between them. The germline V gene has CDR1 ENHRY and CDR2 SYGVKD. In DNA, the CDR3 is TGTGCCATCAGTGGAACTAGCTACGAGCAGTACTTC. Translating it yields CAISGTSYEQYF.

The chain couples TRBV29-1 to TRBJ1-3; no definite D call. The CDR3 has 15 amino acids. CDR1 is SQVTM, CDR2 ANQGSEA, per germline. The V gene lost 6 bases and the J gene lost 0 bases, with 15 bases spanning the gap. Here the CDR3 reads CSVVVFLSSGNTIYF. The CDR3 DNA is TGCAGCGTCGTAGTCTTTCTAAGCTCTGGAAACACCATATATTTT.

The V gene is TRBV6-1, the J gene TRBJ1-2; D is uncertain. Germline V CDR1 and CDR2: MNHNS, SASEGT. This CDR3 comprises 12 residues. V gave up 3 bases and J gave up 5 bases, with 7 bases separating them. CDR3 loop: CASSEAVYGYTF. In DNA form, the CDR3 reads TGTGCCAGCAGTGAGGCAGTTTATGGCTACACCTTC.

CDR3 bases: TGTGCCAGCAGTGTTGGACTAGAGAATTACTACGAGCAGTACTTC. It encodes CASSVGLENYYEQYF. The genes are TRBV2 and TRBJ2-7, with 7 bases fitting TRBD2. Germline CDR1 is SNHLY and CDR2 is FYNNEI. After removal of 4 bases from V and 3 bases from J, the junction contained 9 bases not matched to a gene. The CDR3 sequence is 15 residues long.

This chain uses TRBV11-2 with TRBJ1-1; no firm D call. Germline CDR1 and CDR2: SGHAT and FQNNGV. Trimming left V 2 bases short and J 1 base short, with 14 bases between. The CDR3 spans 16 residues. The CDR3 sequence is CASSLIHQAGNTEAFF. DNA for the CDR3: TGTGCCAGCAGCTTAATACACCAAGCGGGGAACACTGAAGCTTTCTTT.

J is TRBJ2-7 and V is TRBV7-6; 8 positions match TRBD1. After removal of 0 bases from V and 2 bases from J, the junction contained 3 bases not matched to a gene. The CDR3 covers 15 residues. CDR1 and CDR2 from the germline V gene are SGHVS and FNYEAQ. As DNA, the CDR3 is TGTGCCAGCAGCTTAGCCGGACAGGGAGCCTACGAGCAGTACTTC. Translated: CASSLAGQGAYEQYF.

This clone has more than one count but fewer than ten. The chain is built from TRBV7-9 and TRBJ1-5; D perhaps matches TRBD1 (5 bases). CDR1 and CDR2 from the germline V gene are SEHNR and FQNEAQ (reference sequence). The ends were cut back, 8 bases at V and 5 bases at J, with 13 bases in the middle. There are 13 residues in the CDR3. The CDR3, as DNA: TGTGCCAGCGACAGCGGGCAAGATCAGCCCCAGCATTTT. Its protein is CASDSGQDQPQHF.